The TCR beta chain described here comes from a study of T cell changes during pregnancy in multiple sclerosis. TCRdb's copy holds only in-frame clones and misses some; the assay was immunoSEQ multiplex PCR. The sample has some 70,000 clones, over 75% seen once. Germline CDR1 and CDR2: SQVTM and ANQGSEA. The CDR3 is made up of 13 amino acids. V shed 3 bases and J 2 bases; nucleotides not matched to a gene: 1. This material consisted of CD4+ T cells from peripheral blood mononuclear cells, taken in the third trimester of pregnancy. This receptor was obtained from a female donor in good health, enrolled as a control in a pregnancy study. The chain links TRBV29-1 to TRBJ1-3; 7 bases align to TRBD1. CDR3 sequence (DNA): TGCAGCGTTGACCAGGGGGCTGGAAACACCATATATTTT. Its protein is CSVDQGAGNTIYF.